This T cell receptor beta chain comes out of a study of cytomegalovirus exposure and HLA in healthy donors. Study-wide results and limits: Later on, an analysis tied approximately 15,000 TCR beta sequences to HLA alleles at 0.05 false discovery rate. Sequencing likely produced, as an artifact, a cluster of highly shared sequence variants. The study reported that TCR beta sequences accurately predicted HLA-A and HLA-B alleles in most subjects.

The PCR had 60 Vbeta and 13 Jbeta primers. Clones were sequenced by immunoSEQ multiplex PCR, and TCRdb holds only the in-frame ones, with some missing. The sample records some 150,000 clones, 82% being singletons. About this clone itself: Its antigen is unknown.

Germline CDR1 and CDR2: MNHEY and SVGAGI. CDR3 length equals 13 residues. The V end was cut by 2 bases, the J end by 3 bases, with 8 bases between. Sequenced: PBMCs. The receptor comes from a woman in her thirties or forties in good health and CMV-seronegative. The chain employs TRBV6-5 and TRBJ2-7; tentative D call: TRBD1 (6 bases). DNA for the CDR3: TGTGCCAGCAGTTACGGGACACACTACGAGCAGTACTTC. Amino acid sequence: CASSYGTHYEQYF.